The clone carrying this TCR beta chain has a single count. The protocol was immunoSEQ multiplex PCR, while the TCRdb copy is restricted to in-frame clones and leaves out a portion. There are about 3,200 clones in the sample; roughly 92% occur only once, and about 7% lies in the top ten. The data were taken from a study of tumor T cells in aggressive B-cell lymphoma. Losses at the gene ends were 1 base for V and 4 bases for J; bases not matched to a gene: 4. This CDR3 region has 15 residues. Germline V CDR1 and CDR2: SGHRS, YFSETQ. The sample comprised tumor tissue. The sequence derives from an adult with diffuse large B cell lymphoma. The genes are TRBV5-1 and TRBJ2-3; 9 nucleotides match TRBD1. CDR3 coding DNA: TGCGCCAGCAGCTTGTTTGGACAGGGGCCAGATACGCAGTATTTT. The encoded protein is CASSLFGQGPDTQYF.